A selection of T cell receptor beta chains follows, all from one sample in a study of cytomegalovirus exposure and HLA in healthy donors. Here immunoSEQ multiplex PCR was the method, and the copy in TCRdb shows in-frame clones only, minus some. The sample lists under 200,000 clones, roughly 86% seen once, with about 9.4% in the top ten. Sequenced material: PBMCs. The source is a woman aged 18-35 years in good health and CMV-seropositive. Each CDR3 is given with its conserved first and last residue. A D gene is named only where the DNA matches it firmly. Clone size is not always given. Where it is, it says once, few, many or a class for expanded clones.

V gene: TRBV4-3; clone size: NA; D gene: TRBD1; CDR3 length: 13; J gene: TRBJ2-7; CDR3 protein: CASSLAGGYEQYF; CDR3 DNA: TGCGCCAGCAGCCTGGCAGGGGGCTACGAGCAGTACTTC
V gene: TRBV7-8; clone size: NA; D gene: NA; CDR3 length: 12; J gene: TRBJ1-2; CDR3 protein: CASSFLHYGYTF; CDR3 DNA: TGTGCCAGCAGCTTTCTCCACTATGGCTACACCTTC
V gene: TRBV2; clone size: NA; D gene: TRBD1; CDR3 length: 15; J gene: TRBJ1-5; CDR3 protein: CASSATDRVNQPQHF; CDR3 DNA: TGTGCCAGCAGTGCGACTGACAGGGTTAATCAGCCCCAGCATTTT
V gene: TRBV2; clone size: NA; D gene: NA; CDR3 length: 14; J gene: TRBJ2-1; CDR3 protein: CASRGQRGYNEQFF; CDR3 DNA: TGTGCCAGCAGGGGGCAGCGAGGATACAATGAGCAGTTCTTC
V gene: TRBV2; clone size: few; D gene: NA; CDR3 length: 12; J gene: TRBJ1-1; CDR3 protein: CASMIQRAEAFF; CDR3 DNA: TGTGCCAGCATGATACAGCGGGCTGAAGCTTTCTTT
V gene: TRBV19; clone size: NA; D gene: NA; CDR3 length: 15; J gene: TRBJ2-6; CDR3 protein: CASSIVASGANVLTF; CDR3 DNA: TGTGCCAGTAGTATAGTGGCATCTGGGGCCAACGTCCTGACTTTC
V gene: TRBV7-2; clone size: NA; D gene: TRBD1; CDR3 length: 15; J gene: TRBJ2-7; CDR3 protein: CASSPKDRGTYEQYF; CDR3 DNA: TGTGCCAGCAGCCCAAAGGACAGGGGAACCTACGAGCAGTACTTC
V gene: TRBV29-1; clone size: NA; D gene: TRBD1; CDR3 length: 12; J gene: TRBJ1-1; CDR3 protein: CSVDRGRPEAFF; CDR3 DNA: TGCAGCGTTGACAGGGGGCGACCTGAAGCTTTCTTT
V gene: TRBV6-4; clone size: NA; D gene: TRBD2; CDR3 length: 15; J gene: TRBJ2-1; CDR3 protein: CASSEASGRASEQFF; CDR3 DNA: TGTGCCAGCAGTGAAGCTAGCGGGAGGGCCAGTGAGCAGTTCTTC
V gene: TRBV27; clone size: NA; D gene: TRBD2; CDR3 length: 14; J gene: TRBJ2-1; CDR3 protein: CATQGLASDNEQFF; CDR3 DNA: TGTGCCACCCAGGGACTAGCGTCAGACAATGAGCAGTTCTTC
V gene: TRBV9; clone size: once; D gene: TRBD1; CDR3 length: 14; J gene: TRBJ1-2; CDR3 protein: CASSVQGGAYGYTF; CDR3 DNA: TGTGCCAGCAGCGTACAAGGGGGCGCTTATGGCTACACCTTC
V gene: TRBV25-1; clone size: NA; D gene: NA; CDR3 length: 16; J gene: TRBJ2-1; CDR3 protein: CASSEARGSSYNEQFF; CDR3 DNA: TGTGCCAGCAGTGAGGCCCGGGGGAGCTCCTACAATGAGCAGTTCTTC
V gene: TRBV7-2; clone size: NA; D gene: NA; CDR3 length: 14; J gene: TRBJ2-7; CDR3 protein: CASSLAWSSPEQYF; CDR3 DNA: TGTGCCAGCAGCTTAGCATGGAGTAGTCCCGAGCAGTACTTC
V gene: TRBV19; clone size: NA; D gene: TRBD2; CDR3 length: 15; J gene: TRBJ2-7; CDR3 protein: CASSFPAGAGHEQYF; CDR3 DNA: TGTGCCAGTAGTTTTCCAGCGGGAGCGGGCCACGAGCAGTACTTC
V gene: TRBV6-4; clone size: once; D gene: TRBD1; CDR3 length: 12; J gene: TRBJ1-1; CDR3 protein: CKGDRMNTEAFF; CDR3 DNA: TGTAAGGGGGACAGAATGAACACTGAAGCTTTCTTT
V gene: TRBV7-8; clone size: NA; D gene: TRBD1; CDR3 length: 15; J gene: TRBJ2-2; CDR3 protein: CASSKRDRGNGELFF; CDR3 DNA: TGTGCCAGCAGCAAGAGAGACAGGGGAAACGGGGAGCTGTTTTTT
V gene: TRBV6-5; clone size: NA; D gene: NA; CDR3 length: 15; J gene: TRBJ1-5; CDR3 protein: CASSPRGHRNQPQHF; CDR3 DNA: TGTGCCAGCAGTCCTAGGGGACACCGCAATCAGCCCCAGCATTTT
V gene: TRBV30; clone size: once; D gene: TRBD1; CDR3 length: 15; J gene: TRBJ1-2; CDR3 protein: CAWSPWDSTNYGYTF; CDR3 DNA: TGTGCCTGGAGCCCCTGGGACAGCACTAACTATGGCTACACCTTC
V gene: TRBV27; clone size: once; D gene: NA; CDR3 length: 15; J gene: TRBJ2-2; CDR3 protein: CASSSDRWRTGELFF; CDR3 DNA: TGTGCCAGCAGTTCAGACAGGTGGCGCACCGGGGAGCTGTTTTTT
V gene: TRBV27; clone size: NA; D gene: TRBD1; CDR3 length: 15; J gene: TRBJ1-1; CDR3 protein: CASGGGTVMNTEAFF; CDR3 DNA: TGTGCCAGCGGCGGAGGGACAGTCATGAACACTGAAGCTTTCTTT
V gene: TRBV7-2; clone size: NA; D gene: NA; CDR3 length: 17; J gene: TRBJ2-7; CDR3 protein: CASSLVSPALYHYEQYF; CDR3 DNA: TGTGCCAGCAGCTTGGTTAGCCCAGCCCTGTACCACTACGAGCAGTACTTC
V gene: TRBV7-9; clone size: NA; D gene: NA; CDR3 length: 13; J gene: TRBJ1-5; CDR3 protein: CASSPQGNQPQHF; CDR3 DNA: TGTGCCAGCAGCCCACAGGGCAATCAGCCCCAGCATTTT